This T cell receptor beta chain was found in a study of CD8 T cells in ankylosing spondylitis. A quantitative 5'-RACE method, one with molecular barcodes, was used to make TCR beta libraries. MiXCR was run by TCRdb on the 5' RACE reads, yielding one entry per CDR3 protein. Of hundreds of thousands of distinct CDR3 sequences in the sample, about 26% were seen once. V shed 6 bases, J shed 5 bases, and the junction held 10 bases outside the gene matches. This CDR3 is built from 15 residues. This clonotype was counted ten times or more. The V and J genes are TRBV12-3 or TRBV12-4 and TRBJ1-1; 9 nucleotides agree with TRBD1. The receptor comes from a male donor with ankylosing spondylitis or in good health (not recorded which). Sequencing used blood, either unsorted or a sorted T cell fraction (not recorded which). CDR3 loop: CASRQTGGLGTEAFF. CDR3 nucleotide sequence: TGTGCCAGCAGACAAACAGGGGGCTTGGGGACTGAAGCTTTCTTT.